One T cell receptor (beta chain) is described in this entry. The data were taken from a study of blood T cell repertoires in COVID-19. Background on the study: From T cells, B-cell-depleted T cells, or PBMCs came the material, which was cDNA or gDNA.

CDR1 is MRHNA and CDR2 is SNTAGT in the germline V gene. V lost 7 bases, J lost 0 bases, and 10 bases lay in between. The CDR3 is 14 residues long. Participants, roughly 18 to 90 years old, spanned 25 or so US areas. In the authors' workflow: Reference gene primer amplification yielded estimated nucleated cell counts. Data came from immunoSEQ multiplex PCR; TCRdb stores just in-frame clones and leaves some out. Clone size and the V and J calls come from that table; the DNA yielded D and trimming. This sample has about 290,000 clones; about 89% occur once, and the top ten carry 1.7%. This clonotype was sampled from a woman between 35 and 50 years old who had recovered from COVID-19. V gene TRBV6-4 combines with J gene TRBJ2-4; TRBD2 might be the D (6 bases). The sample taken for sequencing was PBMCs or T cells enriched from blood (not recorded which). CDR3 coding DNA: TGTGCCAGCACGCGGGGTCTAGCCAAAAACATTCAGTACTTC. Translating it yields CASTRGLAKNIQYF.